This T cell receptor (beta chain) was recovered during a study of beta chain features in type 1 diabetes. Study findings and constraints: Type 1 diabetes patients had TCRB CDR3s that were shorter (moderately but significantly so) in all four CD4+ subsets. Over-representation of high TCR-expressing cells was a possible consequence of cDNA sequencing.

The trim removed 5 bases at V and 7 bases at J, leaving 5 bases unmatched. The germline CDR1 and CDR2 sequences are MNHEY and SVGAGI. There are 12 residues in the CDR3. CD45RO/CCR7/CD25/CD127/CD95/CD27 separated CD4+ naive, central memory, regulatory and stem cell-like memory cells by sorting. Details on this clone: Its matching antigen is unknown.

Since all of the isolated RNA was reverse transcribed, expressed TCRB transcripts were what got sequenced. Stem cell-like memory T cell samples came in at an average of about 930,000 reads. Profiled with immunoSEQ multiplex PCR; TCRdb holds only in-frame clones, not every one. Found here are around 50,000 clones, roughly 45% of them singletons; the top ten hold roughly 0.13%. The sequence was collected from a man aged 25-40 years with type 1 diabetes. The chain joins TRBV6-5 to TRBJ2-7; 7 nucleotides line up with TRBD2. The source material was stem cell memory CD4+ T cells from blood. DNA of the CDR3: TGTGCCAGCAGTACGGGAGGTAGGGAGCAGTACTTC. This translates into CASSTGGREQYF.